These 3 T cell receptor beta chains originate from one sample sequenced in a study of STAT3 mutations in large granular lymphocyte leukemia. Antigen specificity for these receptors is unknown. Study-wide results and limits: Every T-cell large granular lymphocyte leukemia patient had at least one immunodominant TCR beta clonotype.

The data were produced by immunoSEQ multiplex PCR, yet TCRdb's version contains in-frame clones alone and is incomplete. The sample carries over 30,000 clones, approximately 90% recorded once. The specimen was PBMCs. All receptors derive from a human donor with T large granular lymphocyte leukemia. Some clones in this sample may be carry-over from other donors' samples.

In nucleotides, the CDR3 is TGTGCCAGCAGCTTAGCCCCCGGGACAGGGGTTCAGGAGACCCAGTACTTC. Protein product: CASSLAPGTGVQETQYF. This chain connects TRBV7-2 to TRBJ2-5; 10 bases map to TRBD1. CDR3 length: 17 amino acids. J gave up 5 bases and V 0 bases, and 9 bases lay outside the gene matches. Per germline, CDR1 SGHTA and CDR2 FQGNSA.

The chain joins TRBV28 to TRBJ1-2; D is ambiguous. V lost 7 bases and J lost 7, with 16 bases in between. CDR3 length: 13 residues. In germline, CDR1 is MDHEN, CDR2 SYDVKM. The CDR3 here is CASTMVRRSGYTF. The DNA of the CDR3 is TGTGCCAGCACTATGGTCAGGAGGTCTGGCTACACCTTC.

J is TRBJ2-5 and V is TRBV5-1; D is ambiguous. Trimming pared 7 bases from V and 1 base from J, leaving 11 bases between. CDR3 length: 13 amino acids. Germline values: CDR1 SGHRS, CDR2 YFSETQ. Here the CDR3 reads CASLSGLQETQYF. In nucleotides, the CDR3 is TGCGCCAGCCTATCCGGGCTCCAAGAGACCCAGTACTTC.